The 8 T cell receptor beta chains given below trace back to one sample, sequenced in a study of T cell responses to AZD1222 COVID-19 vaccine. Data came from immunoSEQ multiplex PCR; TCRdb stores just in-frame clones and leaves some out. The sample records about 160,000 clones, roughly 94% being singletons. Sequencing was performed on peripheral blood, taken on day 0 of AZD1222 vaccination. The receptor source for this set is an adult in good health.

The rearrangement links TRBV7-2 to TRBJ2-3, with D unclear. Germline values: CDR1 SGHTA, CDR2 FQGNSA. This CDR3 has 14 amino acids. The V gene lost 1 base and the J gene lost 4 bases, with 9 bases spanning the gap. The DNA for the CDR3 is TGTGCCAGCAGCTTAGTGCCCGCCCCAGATACGCAGTATTTT. Amino acids: CASSLVPAPDTQYF.

The chain combines TRBV3-1 (or the pseudogene TRBV3-2) with TRBJ1-5, with D possibly matching TRBD1 (6 bases). This CDR3 region has 13 residues. Germline assignment: CDR1 LGHDT and CDR2 YNNKEL (reference sequence). V lost 4 bases and J 4 bases, leaving 8 bases between the germline ends. The chain's CDR3 is CASSLRGNQPQHF. DNA for the CDR3: TGTGCCAGCAGCCTAAGGGGGAATCAGCCCCAGCATTTT.

This chain uses TRBV19 with TRBJ1-5; D gene unclear. This CDR3 contains 13 residues. Looked up from germline, CDR1 is LNHDA and CDR2 is SQIVND (reference sequence). Between the trimmed V and J ends, which lost 1 base and 4 bases, there was a span of 5 bases. The CDR3 bases are TGTGCCAGTAGTATAGGGGATAATCAGCCCCAGCATTTT. Translating gives CASSIGDNQPQHF.

The V gene is TRBV18, the J gene TRBJ1-5, with 9 positions matching TRBD1. Germline V gives CDR1 KGHSH, CDR2 LQKENI. J was trimmed by 3 bases and V by 5 bases; bases with no gene match: 5. The length of the CDR3 is 15 residues. The CDR3 is CASSTGQGNNQPQHF. CDR3 DNA: TGTGCCAGCTCAACGGGACAGGGTAACAATCAGCCCCAGCATTTT.

The chain joins TRBV27 to TRBJ2-7; 11 positions match TRBD1. CDR1 is MNHEY and CDR2 is SMNVEV in the germline V gene (reference sequence). V gave up 5 bases and J gave up 4 bases; unmatched junction bases: 7. This CDR3 is 15 amino acids long. The CDR3 reads CASSLIGDRGYEQYV. CDR3 DNA sequence: TGTGCCAGCAGTCTCATCGGGGACAGGGGGTACGAGCAGTACGTC.

The chain recombines TRBV4-1 with TRBJ2-1; 9 bases map to TRBD1. V shed 1 base, J shed 4 bases, and the junction held 14 bases outside the gene matches. The CDR3 runs 19 residues. Germline CDR1 MGHRA, CDR2 YSYEKL. CDR3 region: CASSQGGGTGPRHYNEQFF. The CDR3 coding sequence is TGCGCCAGCAGCCAAGGAGGAGGGACAGGGCCCAGACATTACAATGAGCAGTTCTTC.

This chain links TRBV3-1 (or the pseudogene TRBV3-2) with TRBJ2-1; D not resolved. Germline CDR1 is LGHDT and CDR2 is YNNKEL (reference sequence). This CDR3 spans 13 amino acids. V shed 1 base and J shed 4 bases, with 5 bases lying between them. The CDR3 DNA reads TGTGCCAGCAGCCAAGGGATTTACAATGAGCAGTTCTTC. It translates to CASSQGIYNEQFF.

The chain couples TRBV9 to TRBJ1-1, with a weak D call TRBD1 (6 bases). The germline V gene has CDR1 SGDLS and CDR2 YYNGEE. CDR3 length: 14 amino acids. V shed 1 base and J shed 1 base, with 8 bases lying between them. This CDR3 is CASSVSGENTEAFF. The CDR3 DNA reads TGTGCCAGCAGCGTATCAGGGGAGAACACTGAAGCTTTCTTT.